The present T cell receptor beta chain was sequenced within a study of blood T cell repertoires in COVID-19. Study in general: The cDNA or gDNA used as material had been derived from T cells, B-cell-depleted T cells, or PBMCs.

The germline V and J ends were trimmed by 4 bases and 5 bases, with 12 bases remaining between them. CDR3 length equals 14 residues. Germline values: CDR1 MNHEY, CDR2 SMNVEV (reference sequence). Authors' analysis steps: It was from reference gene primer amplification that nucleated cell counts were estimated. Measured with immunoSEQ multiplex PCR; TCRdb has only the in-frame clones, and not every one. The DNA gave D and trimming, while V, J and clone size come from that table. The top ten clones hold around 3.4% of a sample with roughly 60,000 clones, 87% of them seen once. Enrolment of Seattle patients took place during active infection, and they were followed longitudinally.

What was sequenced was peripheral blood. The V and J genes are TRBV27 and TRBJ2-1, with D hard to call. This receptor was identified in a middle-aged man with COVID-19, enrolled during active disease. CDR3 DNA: TGTGCCAGCAGTTCAGGTCCGCTCAACAATGAGCAGTTCTTC. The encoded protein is CASSSGPLNNEQFF.